This T cell receptor beta chain was obtained from a study of cytomegalovirus exposure and HLA in healthy donors. Vbeta (60) and Jbeta (13) primers were used in the PCR. Here immunoSEQ multiplex PCR was the method, and the copy in TCRdb shows in-frame clones only, minus some. The table lists 100,000 to 150,000 clones, 65% to 90% of them singletons, with just under 3% in the top ten. As for this clone: Other DNA sequences in this sample translate to the same CDR3.

Material: PBMCs. The origin of this receptor is a woman aged 18-30 years in good health and CMV-seropositive.

CDR3 coding DNA: TGTGCCAGCAGCTTAGACAGGGCTAGCACAGATACGCAGTATTTT. Translated, it gives CASSLDRASTDTQYF. This chain joins TRBV7-2 and TRBJ2-3, with a possible D match to TRBD1 (6 bases). The V gene lost 1 base and the J gene lost 0 bases, with 8 bases spanning the gap. Germline V gene lookup returns CDR1 SGHTA and CDR2 FQGNSA. This CDR3 region has 15 residues.